One sample yielded the 27 T cell receptor beta chains listed below, sequenced in a study of blood T cell repertoires in COVID-19. Clones were read by immunoSEQ multiplex PCR, and TCRdb kept only the in-frame ones, dropping some. This table holds some 270,000 clones, roughly 89% found once. Source material: peripheral blood. These receptors all come from a woman between 55 and 75 years old with COVID-19, enrolled during active disease.

This chain connects TRBV27 to TRBJ1-2; no clear D. V was trimmed by 3 bases and J by 3 bases, leaving 8 bases between them. Germline CDR1 is MNHEY and CDR2 is SMNVEV (reference sequence). The CDR3 is 13 amino acids. The CDR3 region is CASSFGEDYGYTF. The CDR3 region has the DNA TGTGCCAGCAGTTTCGGGGAGGACTATGGCTACACCTTC.

The chain is built from TRBV19 and TRBJ1-2, with 8 bases aligning to TRBD1. The V segment lost 8 bases and the J segment 1 base; nucleotides outside the gene matches: 3. Germline values: CDR1 LNHDA, CDR2 SQIVND (reference sequence). This CDR3 has 13 amino acids. In nucleotides, the CDR3 is TGTGCCAGTCGGACAGGGCTTAACTATGGCTACACCTTC. This encodes CASRTGLNYGYTF.

This rearrangement joins TRBV7-2 to TRBJ1-6; D remains unclear. V lost 1 base to trimming and J lost 10 bases, with 14 bases between them. The CDR3 contains 15 residues. Germline CDR1 is SGHTA and CDR2 is FQGNSA. The CDR3 is CASSLGTRMRSPLHF. For the CDR3, the DNA is TGTGCCAGCAGCTTAGGGACTCGGATGCGCTCACCCCTCCACTTT.

This rearrangement joins TRBV9 to TRBJ2-2; tentatively, D is TRBD1 (6 bases). Per the germline V gene, CDR1 is SGDLS and CDR2 is YYNGEE. With 2 bases removed from V and 9 bases from J, the gap between germline ends came to 8 bases. The CDR3 has 12 amino acids. CDR3 sequence reads: CASSVRGRELFF. CDR3 nucleotide sequence: TGTGCCAGCAGCGTCAGGGGCAGGGAGCTGTTTTTT.

The V call is TRBV19, the J call TRBJ1-2; tentative D call: TRBD1 (5 bases). Trimming left V 10 bases short and J 1 base short, with 19 bases between. This CDR3 contains 15 residues. Germline V gene sequence: CDR1 LNHDA, CDR2 SQIVND (reference sequence). In DNA, the CDR3 is TGTGCCACCCAAAGTGGGGCGGGACTTAACTATGGCTACACCTTC. Amino acid sequence: CATQSGAGLNYGYTF.

This clone was recorded only once. The chain combines TRBV11-2 with TRBJ2-7; TRBD2 matches at 12 bases. The CDR3 consists of 16 residues. Germline CDR1 is SGHAT and CDR2 is FQNNGV. The ends lost 4 bases at V and 5 bases at J; junction bases unmatched: 9. The CDR3 protein is CASSWSSSGGAHEQYF. The CDR3 nucleotides are TGTGCCAGCAGCTGGTCTTCTAGCGGGGGGGCCCACGAGCAGTACTTC.

The rearrangement uses TRBV5-4 and TRBJ1-2; possible D gene TRBD1, 6 bases. The V gene lost 7 bases and the J gene lost 2 bases, with 15 bases spanning the gap. The length of the CDR3 is 14 residues. CDR1 is SGHNT and CDR2 is YYREEE in the germline V gene (reference sequence). The CDR3 bases are TGTGCCAGCCGTACCACGGGACAAAACTATGGCTACACCTTC. Its protein is CASRTTGQNYGYTF.

This chain connects TRBV4-3 to TRBJ2-1; 11 positions match TRBD1. The CDR3 contains 16 residues. V was pared by 1 base and J by 5 bases, with 4 bases of the junction left unmatched. CDR1 and CDR2 from the germline V gene are LGHNA and YSLEER. The CDR3 DNA follows: TGCGCCAGCAGCCAAGCGGGACAGGGGGAGGACAATGAGCAGTTCTTC. Translated, it gives CASSQAGQGEDNEQFF.

This clone was found once. The chain carries TRBV19 and TRBJ1-2, with TRBD1 matching over 7 bases. The ends lost 3 bases at V and 5 bases at J; junction bases unmatched: 6. Per germline, CDR1 LNHDA and CDR2 SQIVND (reference sequence). The CDR3 runs 14 residues. The CDR3 sequence: CASSMRQGPYGYTF. The CDR3 DNA sequence: TGTGCCAGTAGTATGAGACAGGGCCCTTATGGCTACACCTTC.

The chain links TRBV5-1 to TRBJ1-2; unclear D gene. V shed 0 bases and J shed 8 bases, with 11 bases lying between them. Germline-derived CDR1 and CDR2 are SGHRS and YFSETQ. The CDR3 has 13 residues. In DNA, the CDR3 is TGCGCCAGCAGCTTGGACCCCTCGGGAGGCTACACCTTC. It encodes CASSLDPSGGYTF.

The chain employs TRBV6-4 and TRBJ1-6; D gene ambiguous. The ends were cut back, 2 bases at V and 4 bases at J, with 3 bases in the middle. The CDR3 sequence is 13 residues long. Germline V gene lookup returns CDR1 MRHNA and CDR2 SNTAGT. The DNA of the CDR3 is TGTGCCAGCAGTGACCATTATAATTCACCCCTCCACTTT. Translated, it gives CASSDHYNSPLHF.

The rearrangement links TRBV18 to TRBJ2-3, with 9 bases identical to TRBD2. With V trimmed by 2 bases and J by 3 bases, 3 bases remained unmatched. The germline gives CDR1 KGHSH, CDR2 LQKENI. The CDR3 has 15 residues. The DNA of the CDR3 is TGTGCCAGCTCACCAAGGCGGGGGGGGACAGATACGCAGTATTTT. This encodes CASSPRRGGTDTQYF.

V gene TRBV19 combines with J gene TRBJ1-2, with D maybe TRBD1 (5 bases). The CDR3 spans 13 residues. The V end was cut by 1 base, the J end by 5 bases, with 8 bases between. Per germline, CDR1 LNHDA and CDR2 SQIVND (reference sequence). CDR3 sequence reads: CASSIGTKYGYTF. The DNA for the CDR3 is TGTGCCAGTAGTATAGGGACAAAATATGGCTACACCTTC.

The J gene is TRBJ1-6, the V gene TRBV10-3, with D possibly being TRBD1 (6 bases). V was cut by 4 bases and J by 6 bases, with 13 bases left in between. This CDR3 has 15 residues. Per the germline V gene, CDR1 is ENHRY and CDR2 is SYGVKD. This chain's CDR3 is CAISGSDRSNSPLHF. CDR3 DNA sequence: TGTGCCATCAGTGGATCCGACAGGAGTAATTCACCCCTCCACTTT.

V and J are TRBV19 and TRBJ1-1, with TRBD1 identical over 8 bases. The germline V gene has CDR1 LNHDA and CDR2 SQIVND (reference sequence). The CDR3 length is 14 residues. V trimming: 4 bases; J trimming: 8 bases; junction bases outside the gene matches: 9. The CDR3 is CASSTSWTGKEAFF. The CDR3 region has the DNA TGTGCCAGTAGTACTTCATGGACAGGGAAGGAAGCTTTCTTT.

The chain combines TRBV24-1 with TRBJ2-5; D is perhaps TRBD2 (5 bases). This CDR3 is 13 amino acids long. Per the germline V gene, CDR1 is KGHDR and CDR2 is SFDVKD. The V end lost 5 bases, the J end lost 2 bases, and 8 bases lay between the germline ends. The CDR3 sequence is CATSGGGQETQYF. The CDR3 nucleotides are TGTGCCACCAGTGGTGGCGGGCAAGAGACCCAGTACTTC.

The V call is TRBV2, the J call TRBJ1-5, with TRBD1 matching over 9 bases. The ends lost 4 bases at V and 6 bases at J; junction bases unmatched: 4. In germline, CDR1 is SNHLY, CDR2 FYNNEI. The CDR3 loop spans 14 amino acids. CDR3 DNA sequence: TGTGCCAGCAGTGGTACAGGGGGCAGTCAGCCCCAGCATTTT. Translation gives CASSGTGGSQPQHF.

This clone was picked up a small number of times. The chain combines TRBV9 with TRBJ1-1, with D hard to call. Germline CDR1 and CDR2: SGDLS and YYNGEE. The CDR3 spans 14 residues. Trimming took 0 bases from V and 5 from J, leaving 11 bases between them. The CDR3 loop is CASSVAEGRTEAFF. The CDR3 DNA sequence: TGTGCCAGCAGCGTAGCGGAAGGGAGGACTGAAGCTTTCTTT.

The CDR3 spells CASSFNNQPQHF. The CDR3 coding sequence is TGTGCCAGCAGCTTCAACAATCAGCCCCAGCATTTT. The chain combines TRBV7-2 with TRBJ1-5; D remains unclear. The CDR3 length is 12 residues. V was pared by 3 bases and J by 3 bases, with 3 bases between. Germline assignment: CDR1 SGHTA and CDR2 FQGNSA.

The V gene is TRBV5-8, the J gene TRBJ2-5, with 7 bases that match TRBD1. Germline CDR1 is SGHTS and CDR2 is YDEGEE. V lost 3 bases to trimming and J lost 1 base; unmatched junction nucleotides: 12. This CDR3 region has 17 residues. The CDR3, as DNA: TGTGCCAGCAGCTCATGGGGGTGGGGGACAGTCCAAGAGACCCAGTACTTC. Encoded protein: CASSSWGWGTVQETQYF.

The J gene is TRBJ2-7, the V gene TRBV18; 7 bases fit TRBD2. This CDR3 contains 15 residues. Trimming removed 1 base from V and 2 bases from J; junction bases left unmatched: 5. From germline, CDR1 is KGHSH and CDR2 LQKENI. CDR3 amino acids: CASSPRVAGAYEQYF. The DNA for the CDR3 is TGTGCCAGCTCACCACGGGTAGCGGGTGCCTACGAGCAGTACTTC.

This clone was detected only once. The chain recombines TRBV4-3 with TRBJ2-7; 7 positions agree with TRBD1. After removal of 6 bases from V and 1 base from J, the junction contained 9 bases not matched to a gene. CDR1 LGHNA and CDR2 YSLEER come from the germline V gene. The CDR3 has 15 residues. CDR3 region: CASSYRDSLSYEQYF. The CDR3 DNA is TGCGCCAGCAGTTACCGGGACAGTCTATCCTACGAGCAGTACTTC.

V gene TRBV6-2 or TRBV6-3 combines with J gene TRBJ1-1; the D is unclear. The V and J ends lost 6 bases and 0 bases respectively, with 8 bases between them. The CDR3 runs to 13 residues. Germline V lookup: CDR1 MNHEY, CDR2 SVGEGT. The CDR3 loop reads CASSFQLNTEAFF. The CDR3 nucleotides read TGTGCCAGCAGCTTTCAGTTGAACACTGAAGCTTTCTTT.

The chain has TRBV7-9 and TRBJ1-1, with TRBD1 as a possible D gene (6 bases). CDR3 size: 12 residues. V was shortened by 5 bases and J by 6 bases, with 10 bases between the two germline ends. Germline V gene data show CDR1 as SEHNR and CDR2 as FQNEAQ (reference sequence). The chain's CDR3 is CASSDDRPEAFF. For the CDR3, the DNA is TGTGCCAGCAGCGATGACAGGCCTGAAGCTTTCTTT.

The gene calls are TRBV7-2 and TRBJ2-2; D is uncertain. The V gene lost 0 bases and the J gene lost 1 base, with 6 bases spanning the gap. The CDR3 is 15 amino acids. The germline V gene has CDR1 SGHTA and CDR2 FQGNSA. The CDR3 nucleotides read TGTGCCAGCAGCTTAGCGCTCGGGAACACCGGGGAGCTGTTTTTT. Its protein is CASSLALGNTGELFF. The full variable domain, its missing parts supplied by reference TRBV7-2 and TRBJ2-2, is GAGVSQSPSNKVTEKGKDVELRCDPISGHTALYWYRQSLGQGLEFLIYFQGNSAPDKSGLPSDRFSAERTGGSVSTLTIQRTQQEDSAVYLCASSLALGNTGELFFGEGSRLTVL.

This clone is a singleton in its sample. The V call is TRBV9, the J call TRBJ1-1; no definite D call. CDR3 size: 14 residues. Trimming took 4 bases from V and 3 from J, leaving 13 bases between them. Germline CDR1 reads SGDLS; CDR2 reads YYNGEE. CDR3 in DNA: TGTGCCAGCAGCCCGATGGGTCAGGACACTGAAGCTTTCTTT. This translates into CASSPMGQDTEAFF. Full variable domain (rest looked up from reference TRBV9 and TRBJ1-1): DSGVTQTPKHLITATGQRVTLRCSPRSGDLSVYWYQQSLDQGLQFLIQYYNGEERAKGNILERFSAQQFPDLHSELNLSSLELGDSALYFCASSPMGQDTEAFFGQGTRLTVV.

V and J are TRBV7-2 and TRBJ2-7; maybe TRBD2 (5 bases). Germline V gives CDR1 SGHTA, CDR2 FQGNSA. The length of the CDR3 is 13 residues. V lost 2 bases and J lost 5, with 10 bases in between. The CDR3 coding sequence is TGTGCCAGCAGCTTATCCACGGGAAACGAGCAGTACTTC. It codes for CASSLSTGNEQYF. The full variable domain, completed using reference TRBV7-2 and TRBJ2-7, is GAGVSQSPSNKVTEKGKDVELRCDPISGHTALYWYRQSLGQGLEFLIYFQGNSAPDKSGLPSDRFSAERTGGSVSTLTIQRTQQEDSAVYLCASSLSTGNEQYFGPGTRLTVT.